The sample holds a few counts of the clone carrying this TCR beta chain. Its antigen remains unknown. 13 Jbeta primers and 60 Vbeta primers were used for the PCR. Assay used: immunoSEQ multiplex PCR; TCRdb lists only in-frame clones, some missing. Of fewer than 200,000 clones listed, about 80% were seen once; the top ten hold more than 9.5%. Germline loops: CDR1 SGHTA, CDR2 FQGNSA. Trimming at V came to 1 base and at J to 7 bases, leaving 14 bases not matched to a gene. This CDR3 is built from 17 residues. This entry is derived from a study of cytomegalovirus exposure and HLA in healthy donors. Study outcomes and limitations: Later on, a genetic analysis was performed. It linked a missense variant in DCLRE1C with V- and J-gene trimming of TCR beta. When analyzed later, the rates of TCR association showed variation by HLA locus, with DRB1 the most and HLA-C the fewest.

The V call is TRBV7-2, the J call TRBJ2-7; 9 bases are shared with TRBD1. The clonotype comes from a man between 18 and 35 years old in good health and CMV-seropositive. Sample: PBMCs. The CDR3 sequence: CASSLVSWDRDFYEQYF. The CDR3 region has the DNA TGTGCCAGCAGCTTAGTAAGTTGGGACAGGGATTTTTATGAGCAGTACTTC. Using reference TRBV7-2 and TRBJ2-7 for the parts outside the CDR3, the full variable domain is GAGVSQSPSNKVTEKGKDVELRCDPISGHTALYWYRQSLGQGLEFLIYFQGNSAPDKSGLPSDRFSAERTGGSVSTLTIQRTQQEDSAVYLCASSLVSWDRDFYEQYFGPGTRLTVT.